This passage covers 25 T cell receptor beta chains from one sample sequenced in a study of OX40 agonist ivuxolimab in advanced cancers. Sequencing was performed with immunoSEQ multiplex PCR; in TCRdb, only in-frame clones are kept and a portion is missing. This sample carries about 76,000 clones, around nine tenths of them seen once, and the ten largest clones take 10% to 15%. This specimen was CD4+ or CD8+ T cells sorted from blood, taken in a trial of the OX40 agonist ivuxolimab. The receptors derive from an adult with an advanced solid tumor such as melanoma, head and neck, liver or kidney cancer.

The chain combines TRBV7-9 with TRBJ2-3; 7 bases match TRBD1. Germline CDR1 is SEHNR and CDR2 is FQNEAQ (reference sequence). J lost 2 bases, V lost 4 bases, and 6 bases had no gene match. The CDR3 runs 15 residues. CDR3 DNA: TGTGCCAGCAGCTCGAGACAGGGATACACAGATACGCAGTATTTT. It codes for CASSSRQGYTDTQYF.

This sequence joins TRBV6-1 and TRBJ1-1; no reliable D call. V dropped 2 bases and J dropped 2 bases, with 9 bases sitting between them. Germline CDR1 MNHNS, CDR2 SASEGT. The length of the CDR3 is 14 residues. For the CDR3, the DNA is TGTGCCAGCAGTGAATTGGAGGAAAACACTGAAGCTTTCTTT. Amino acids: CASSELEENTEAFF.

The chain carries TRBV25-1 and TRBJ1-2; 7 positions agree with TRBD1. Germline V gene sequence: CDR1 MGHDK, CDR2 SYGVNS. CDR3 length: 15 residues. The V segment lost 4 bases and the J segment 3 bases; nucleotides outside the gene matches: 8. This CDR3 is CASSGRSTGHYGYTF. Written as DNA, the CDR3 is TGTGCCAGCAGTGGAAGGTCGACAGGGCACTATGGCTACACCTTC.

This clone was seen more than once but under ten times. The CDR3 sequence is CASSIQLDSYEQYF. As DNA, the CDR3 is TGTGCCAGTAGTATCCAGCTGGATTCCTACGAGCAGTACTTC. The genes are TRBV19 and TRBJ2-7; D is unclear. Germline assignment: CDR1 LNHDA and CDR2 SQIVND (reference sequence). Trimming cost V 3 bases and J 1 base, with 10 bases left between them. The CDR3 length is 14 residues.

CDR3 bases: TGTGCCAGCAGTTCGGCCGACAGCGGGAGGGCCGGGGGCAATGAGCAGTTCTTC. Translated: CASSSADSGRAGGNEQFF. The V call is TRBV7-8, the J call TRBJ2-1; TRBD2 agrees at 10 bases. The trim removed 6 bases at V and 6 bases at J, leaving 17 bases unmatched. Germline V gives CDR1 SGHVS, CDR2 FQNEAQ. The CDR3 consists of 18 residues.

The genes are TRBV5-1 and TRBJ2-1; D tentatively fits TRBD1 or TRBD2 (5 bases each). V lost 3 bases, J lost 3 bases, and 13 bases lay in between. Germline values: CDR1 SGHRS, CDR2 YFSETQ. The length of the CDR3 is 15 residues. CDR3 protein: CASSSGTGNYNEQFF. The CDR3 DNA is TGCGCCAGCAGCTCCGGGACGGGGAACTACAATGAGCAGTTCTTC. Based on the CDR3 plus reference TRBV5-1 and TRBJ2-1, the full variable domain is KAGVTQTPRYLIKTRGQQVTLSCSPISGHRSVSWYQQTPGQGLQFLFEYFSETQRNKGNFPGRFSGRQFSNSRSEMNVSTLELGDSALYLCASSSGTGNYNEQFFGPGTRLTVL.

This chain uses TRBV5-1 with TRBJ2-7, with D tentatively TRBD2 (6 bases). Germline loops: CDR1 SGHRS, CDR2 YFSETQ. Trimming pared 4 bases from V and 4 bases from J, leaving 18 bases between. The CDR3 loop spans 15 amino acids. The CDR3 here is CASSLGGSGQYEQYF. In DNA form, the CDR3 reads TGCGCCAGCAGCCTGGGGGGTAGCGGCCAATACGAGCAGTACTTC. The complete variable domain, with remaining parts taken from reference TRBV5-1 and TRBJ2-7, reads KAGVTQTPRYLIKTRGQQVTLSCSPISGHRSVSWYQQTPGQGLQFLFEYFSETQRNKGNFPGRFSGRQFSNSRSEMNVSTLELGDSALYLCASSLGGSGQYEQYFGPGTRLTVT.

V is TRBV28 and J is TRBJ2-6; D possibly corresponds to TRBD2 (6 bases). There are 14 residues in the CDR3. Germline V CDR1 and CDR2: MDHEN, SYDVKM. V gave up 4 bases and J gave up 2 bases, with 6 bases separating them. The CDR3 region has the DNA TGTGCCAGCAGTTGGAGGGCTGGGGCCAACGTCCTGACTTTC. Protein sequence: CASSWRAGANVLTF.

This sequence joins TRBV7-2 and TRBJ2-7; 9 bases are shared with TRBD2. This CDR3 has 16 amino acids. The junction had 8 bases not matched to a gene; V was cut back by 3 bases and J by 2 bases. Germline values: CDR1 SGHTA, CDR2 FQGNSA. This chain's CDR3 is CASSFFRIAGAYEQYF. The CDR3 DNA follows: TGTGCCAGCAGCTTCTTTAGGATAGCGGGGGCCTACGAGCAGTACTTC.

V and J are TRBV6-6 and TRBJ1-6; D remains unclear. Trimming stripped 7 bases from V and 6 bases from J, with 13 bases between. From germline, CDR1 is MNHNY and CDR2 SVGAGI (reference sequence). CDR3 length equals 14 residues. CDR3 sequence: CASTLGPPNSPLHF. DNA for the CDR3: TGTGCCAGCACCCTAGGGCCACCTAATTCACCCCTCCACTTT.

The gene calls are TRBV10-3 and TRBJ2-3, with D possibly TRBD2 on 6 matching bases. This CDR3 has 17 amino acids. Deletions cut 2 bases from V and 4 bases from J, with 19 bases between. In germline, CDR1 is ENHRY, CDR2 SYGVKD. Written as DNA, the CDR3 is TGTGCCATCAGTGAGGGGGGTAGCGGTCGAGGGGCAGATACGCAGTATTTT. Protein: CAISEGGSGRGADTQYF.

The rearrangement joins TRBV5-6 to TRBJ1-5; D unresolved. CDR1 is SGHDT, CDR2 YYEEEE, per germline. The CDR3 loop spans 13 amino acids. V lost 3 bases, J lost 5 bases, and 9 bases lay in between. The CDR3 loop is CASSSGGYQPQHF. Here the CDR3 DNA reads TGTGCCAGCAGCTCCGGCGGGTATCAGCCCCAGCATTTT.

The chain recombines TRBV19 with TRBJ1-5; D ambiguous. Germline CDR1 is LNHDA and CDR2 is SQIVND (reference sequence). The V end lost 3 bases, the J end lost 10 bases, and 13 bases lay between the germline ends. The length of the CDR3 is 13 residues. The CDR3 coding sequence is TGTGCCAGTAGTATTTCTATCTCTGGTCCCCAGCATTTT. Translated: CASSISISGPQHF.

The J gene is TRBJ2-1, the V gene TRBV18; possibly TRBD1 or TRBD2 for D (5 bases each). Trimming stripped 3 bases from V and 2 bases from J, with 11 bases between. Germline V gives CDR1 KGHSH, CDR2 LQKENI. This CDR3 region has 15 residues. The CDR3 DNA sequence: TGTGCCAGCTCACCGGGGGAAGGGGCCTACAATGAGCAGTTCTTC. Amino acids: CASSPGEGAYNEQFF.

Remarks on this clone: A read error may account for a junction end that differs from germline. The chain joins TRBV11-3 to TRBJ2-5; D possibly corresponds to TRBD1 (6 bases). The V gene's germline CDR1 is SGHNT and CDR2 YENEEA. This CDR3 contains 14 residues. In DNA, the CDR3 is TGTGCCAGCAGCTTAGAGACAGGCCAAGGGACCCAGTACTTC. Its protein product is CASSLETGQGTQYF. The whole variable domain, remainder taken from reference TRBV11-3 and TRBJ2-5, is EAGVVQSPRYKIIEKKQPVAFWCNPISGHNTLYWYLQNLGQGPELLIRYENEEAVDDSQLPKDRFSAERLKGVDSTLKIQPAELGDSAVYLCASSLETGQGTQYFGPGTRLLVL.

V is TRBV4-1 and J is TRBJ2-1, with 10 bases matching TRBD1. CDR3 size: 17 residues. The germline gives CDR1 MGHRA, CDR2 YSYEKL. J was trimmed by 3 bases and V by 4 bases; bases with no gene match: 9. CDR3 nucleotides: TGCGCCAGCAGCCCAGAAAGGGGGACAGGGGACTACAATGAGCAGTTCTTC. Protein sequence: CASSPERGTGDYNEQFF.

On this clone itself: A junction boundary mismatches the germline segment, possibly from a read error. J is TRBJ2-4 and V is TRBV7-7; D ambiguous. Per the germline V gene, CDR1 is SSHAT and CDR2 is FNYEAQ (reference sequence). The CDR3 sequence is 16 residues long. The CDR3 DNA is TGTGCTAGCAGCTTAGGGCAGCTTAGCGCCAAAAACATTCAGTACTTC. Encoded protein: CASSLGQLSAKNIQYF.

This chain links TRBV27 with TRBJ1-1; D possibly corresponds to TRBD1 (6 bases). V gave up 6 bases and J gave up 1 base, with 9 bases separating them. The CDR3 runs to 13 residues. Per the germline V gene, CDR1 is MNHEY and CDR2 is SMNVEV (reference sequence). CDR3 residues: CASRGGWNTEAFF. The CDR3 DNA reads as TGTGCCAGCAGGGGGGGCTGGAACACTGAAGCTTTCTTT.

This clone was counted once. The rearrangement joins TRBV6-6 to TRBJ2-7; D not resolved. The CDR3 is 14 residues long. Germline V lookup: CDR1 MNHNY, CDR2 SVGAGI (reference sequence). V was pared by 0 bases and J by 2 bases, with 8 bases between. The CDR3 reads CASSYSIGTYEQYF. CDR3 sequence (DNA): TGTGCCAGCAGTTACTCGATTGGAACCTACGAGCAGTACTTC.

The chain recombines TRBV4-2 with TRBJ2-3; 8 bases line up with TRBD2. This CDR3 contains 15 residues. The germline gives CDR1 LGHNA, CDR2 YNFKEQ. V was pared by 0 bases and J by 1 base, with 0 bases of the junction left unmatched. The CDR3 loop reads CASSQELAGTDTQYF. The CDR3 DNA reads TGTGCCAGCAGCCAAGAACTAGCGGGCACAGATACGCAGTATTTT.

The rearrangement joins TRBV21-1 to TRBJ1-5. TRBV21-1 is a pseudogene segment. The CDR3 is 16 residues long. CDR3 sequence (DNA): TGTGCCAGCAGCGGATTGATACATTGGCATCATCAGCCCCAGCATTTT. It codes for CASSGLIHWHHQPQHF.

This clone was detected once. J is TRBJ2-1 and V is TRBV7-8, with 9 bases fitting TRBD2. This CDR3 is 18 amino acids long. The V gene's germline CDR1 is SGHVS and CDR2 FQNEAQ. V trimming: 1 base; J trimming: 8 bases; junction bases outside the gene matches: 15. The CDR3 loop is CASSLDTVAGGPEDEQFF. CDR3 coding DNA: TGTGCCAGCAGCTTAGACACGGTTGCGGGAGGGCCTGAGGATGAGCAGTTCTTC.

CDR3: CASSAENEQYF. In DNA form, the CDR3 reads TGTGCCAGCTCGGCGGAAAACGAGCAGTACTTC. V and J are TRBV18 and TRBJ2-7; D is ambiguous. This CDR3 is built from 11 residues. CDR1 is KGHSH, CDR2 LQKENI, per germline. The V gene lost 6 bases and the J gene lost 5 bases, with 8 bases spanning the gap. Using reference TRBV18 and TRBJ2-7 for the parts outside the CDR3, the full variable domain is NAGVMQNPRHLVRRRGQEARLRCSPMKGHSHVYWYRQLPEEGLKFMVYLQKENIIDESGMPKERFSAEFPKEGPSILRIQQVVRGDSAAYFCASSAENEQYFGPGTRLTVT.

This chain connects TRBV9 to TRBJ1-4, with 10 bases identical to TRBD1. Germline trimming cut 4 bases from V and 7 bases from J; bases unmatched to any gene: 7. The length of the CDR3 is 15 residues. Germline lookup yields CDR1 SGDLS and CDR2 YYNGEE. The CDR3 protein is CASSLQTGGGEKLFF. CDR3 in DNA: TGTGCCAGCAGCCTCCAGACAGGGGGCGGTGAAAAACTGTTTTTT.

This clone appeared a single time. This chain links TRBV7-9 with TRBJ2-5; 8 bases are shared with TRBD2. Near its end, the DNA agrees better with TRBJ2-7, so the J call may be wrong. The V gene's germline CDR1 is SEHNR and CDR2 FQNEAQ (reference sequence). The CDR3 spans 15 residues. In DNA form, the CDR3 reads TGTGCCAGCAGCACCGAGCGGGAGCCGGCCTACGAGCAGTACTTC. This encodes CASSTEREPAYEQYF.